The rows below give T cell receptor beta chains drawn from one sample of a study of cytomegalovirus exposure and HLA in healthy donors. Profiling relied on immunoSEQ multiplex PCR, and the TCRdb table lists in-frame clones only, not all of them. The sample has some 200,000 clones; over 65% are singletons. Source material: PBMCs. The receptors here all came from a young man in good health and CMV-seronegative. Each CDR3 is given with its conserved first and last residue. Each record gives: V gene, J gene, D gene, clone size, CDR3 DNA, CDR3 protein. D genes are given only for firm matches. Some rows mark clone size as missing; the rest say once, few, many or name a class of expanded clone.

TRBV7-3	TRBJ2-5	NA	NA	TGTGCCAGCAGCGTGACTCCCGGGGAGACCCAGTACTTC	CASSVTPGETQYF
TRBV6-5	TRBJ2-7	NA	NA	TGTGCCAGTACTGGGAGCTCCTACGAGCAGTACTTC	CASTGSSYEQYF
TRBV28	TRBJ2-7	NA	few	TGTGCCAGCAGTTGGGGGCCGGCGGCCTACGAGCAGTACTTC	CASSWGPAAYEQYF
TRBV21-1	TRBJ2-5	NA	NA	TGTGCCAGCAGCAAATCAGGAGACAGACCCTACCAAGAGACCCAGTACTTC	CASSKSGDRPYQETQYF
TRBV29-1	TRBJ2-1	NA	NA	TGCAGCGTTGTCCGGGGGAATCCTGAGCAGTTCTTC	CSVVRGNPEQFF
TRBV6-1	TRBJ2-4	NA	few	TGTGCCAGCAGTACTCAGGGGTCCAAAAACATTCAGTACTTC	CASSTQGSKNIQYF
TRBV15	TRBJ2-1	NA	NA	TGTGCCACCAGCACCGCGGAAAGGGCAGGGTATGAGCAGTTCTTC	CATSTAERAGYEQFF
TRBV28	TRBJ1-2	TRBD1	few	TGTGCCAGCAGTTCTACAGGGGTTGGAGGCTACACCTTC	CASSSTGVGGYTF
TRBV28	TRBJ2-2	NA	NA	TGTGCCAGCAGTTTGGCTAGCTCGAACACCGGGGAGCTGTTTTTT	CASSLASSNTGELFF
TRBV2	TRBJ1-2	NA	NA	TGTGCCAGCAGCACCCGGACTGGACCTGATGGCTACACCTTC	CASSTRTGPDGYTF
TRBV7-9	TRBJ2-1	TRBD1	NA	TGTGCCAGCACCGGGGGACAGGGAAAGCAGTTCTTC	CASTGGQGKQFF
TRBV19	TRBJ2-2	NA	NA	TGTGCCAGCGCCATCCGGAGTGGGACCGGGGAGCTGTTTTTT	CASAIRSGTGELFF
TRBV19	TRBJ2-7	TRBD2	NA	TGTGCCAGTAGTAAGGAGCGGGAGAGCAAATACGAGCAGTACTTC	CASSKERESKYEQYF